This is a list of T cell receptor beta chains from one sample in a study of neurological immune-mediated disorders. TCRdb processed the 5' RACE reads anew with MiXCR; each CDR3 protein has one entry. The table has about 90,000 distinct CDR3 sequences, roughly 13% seen once; the top ten hold approximately 5%. The sample comprised PBMCs. These receptors all come from a female donor with HTLV-1-associated myelopathy (HAM/TSP). Each CDR3 is given with its conserved first and last residue. Fields, in order: D gene, V gene, CDR3 protein. A D gene is named only where the DNA matches it firmly.

D gene: TRBD1; V gene: TRBV5-1; CDR3 protein: CASKEGQGFFNEQFF
D gene: -; V gene: TRBV5-1; CDR3 protein: CASSGDQETQYF
D gene: TRBD2; V gene: TRBV9; CDR3 protein: CASSVGGGGPTGELFF
D gene: -; V gene: TRBV5-6; CDR3 protein: CASSLGYEQYF
D gene: -; V gene: TRBV7-8; CDR3 protein: CASSLEEGAPQNF
D gene: TRBD1; V gene: TRBV9; CDR3 protein: CASSHGTGGTLAKNIQYF
D gene: TRBD2; V gene: TRBV20-1; CDR3 protein: CSYGLAGSEQYF
D gene: TRBD2; V gene: TRBV6-2/TRBV6-3; CDR3 protein: CASSYPSGGAGGDTQYF
D gene: -; V gene: TRBV2; CDR3 protein: CASSDPPQGMANSPLHF
D gene: -; V gene: TRBV12-3/TRBV12-4; CDR3 protein: CASNFWTDLDPDTQYF
D gene: -; V gene: TRBV5-1; CDR3 protein: CASSLVPTNEQYF
D gene: TRBD2; V gene: TRBV9; CDR3 protein: CASSDYAASGEDTQYF
D gene: TRBD1; V gene: TRBV5-1; CDR3 protein: CASSSQTGNNEQFF
D gene: TRBD2; V gene: TRBV7-2; CDR3 protein: CASSSSGTSGQYF
D gene: -; V gene: TRBV14; CDR3 protein: CASSQDVSYNEQFF
D gene: -; V gene: TRBV12-3/TRBV12-4; CDR3 protein: CASSFDRTDTEAFF
D gene: -; V gene: TRBV5-1; CDR3 protein: CASSWTTPSSYNEQFF
D gene: -; V gene: TRBV9; CDR3 protein: CASSKRTGGYTF
D gene: -; V gene: TRBV7-9; CDR3 protein: CASSLESVGTDTQYF